This TCR beta chain is from a study of blood T cell repertoires in COVID-19. Study-level background: Samples came from the United States, Italy and Spain, spanning acute and convalescent COVID-19. In each case, the material was cDNA or gDNA derived from T cells, B-cell-depleted T cells, or PBMCs.

By proportion, this clone is medium-sized (0.01 to 0.1%). Other DNA sequences within the sample encode an identical CDR3. In the original analysis: Estimation of nucleated cell counts was performed using reference gene primer amplification. The repertoire was sequenced with immunoSEQ multiplex PCR; TCRdb's copy has only in-frame clones and lacks some. That table is the source of V, J and clone size, and D and trimming were worked out from the DNA. Among 55,000 to 75,000 clones listed, about 88% were seen once. The clonotype comes from a human donor with active COVID-19. The donor label of this sample is uncertain. The sample was peripheral blood.

CDR3 in DNA: TGTGCCAGCAGTGAACTAGCGGGGGGGCCAGATACGCAGTATTTT. It encodes CASSELAGGPDTQYF. The chain employs TRBV6-1 and TRBJ2-3, with 12 nucleotides matching TRBD2. V trimming: 2 bases; J trimming: 4 bases; junction bases outside the gene matches: 1. The germline gives CDR1 MNHNS, CDR2 SASEGT. The CDR3 has 15 residues.